This is a list of T cell receptor beta chains from one sample in a study of CD8 T cells in Susac syndrome. TCRdb called the immunoSEQ multiplex PCR reads again in MiXCR, with one record for every CDR3 protein. The sample lists under 95,000 distinct CDR3 sequences, just under 95% occurring once. The sequenced sample was CD4+ T cells from PBMCs. The source of these receptors is a human donor with Susac syndrome. The CDR3 runs from the conserved cysteine through the conserved F or W. D genes are given only for firm matches.

j_call v_call d_call cdr3_aa
TRBJ1-5 TRBV20-1 NA CSATVDGSNQPQHF
TRBJ2-7 TRBV3-1 NA CASSPSGAVYEQYF
TRBJ2-7 TRBV20-1 TRBD1 CSATGTGLYEQYF
TRBJ2-3 TRBV11-2 TRBD2 CASSFTSGVGDTQYF
TRBJ2-5 TRBV12-3/TRBV12-4 NA CASSLSSVGDLKGQYF
TRBJ1-1 TRBV18 NA CASSLGEGEAFF
TRBJ2-7 TRBV2 TRBD1 CASGGIPGQGRYEQYF
TRBJ1-5 TRBV30 TRBD1 CAWSVQGQGDQPQHF
TRBJ2-2 TRBV6-5 NA CASSRDFNTGELFF
TRBJ2-1 TRBV6-5 NA CASRDQSSYNEQFF
TRBJ1-1 TRBV6-5 NA CASNRGTGGTEAFF
TRBJ2-3 TRBV5-1 TRBD1 CASSPGQPRDTQYF
TRBJ1-2 TRBV9 NA CASSTQLGEHYGYTF
TRBJ1-1 TRBV9 NA CASSVHGGVNTEAFF
TRBJ2-5 TRBV7-2 NA CASSPRPREQETQYF
TRBJ1-6 TRBV5-6 NA CASSRITSPLHF
TRBJ2-5 TRBV30 TRBD2 CAWSPPYERENF
TRBJ2-1 TRBV15 NA CATSRDRGGAWEQFF
TRBJ2-1 TRBV6-5 NA CASSPDSNEQFF
TRBJ2-1 TRBV7-2 TRBD2 CASSSSGGLRNEQFF
TRBJ2-7 TRBV14 NA CASRKVGANEQYF
TRBJ1-1 TRBV3-1 TRBD1 CASSQLTGAEAFF
TRBJ1-1 TRBV20-1 NA CSATRQVGNTEAFF
TRBJ1-6 TRBV28 NA CASSLQAYNSPLHF
TRBJ1-2 TRBV30 NA CAWTSGVLGYTF
TRBJ2-6 TRBV6-1 TRBD1 CASSEGQSSGANVLTF
TRBJ2-5 TRBV20-1 NA CSATDLETQYF
TRBJ1-1 TRBV5-1 TRBD1 CASSSPTGTYTEAFF
TRBJ1-1 TRBV12-3/TRBV12-4 NA CASSLGGGEIKAFF
TRBJ2-7 TRBV20-1 TRBD2 CSARSRGSYEQYF
TRBJ1-3 TRBV19 NA CASRSGNTIYF
TRBJ2-1 TRBV11-2 NA CASSFVTLAYNEQFF
TRBJ2-1 TRBV29-1 NA CSVASSYNEQFF
TRBJ2-3 TRBV30 TRBD1 CAWGRDRGTDTQYF
TRBJ2-7 TRBV30 TRBD2 CAWSAGDFYEQYF
TRBJ1-2 TRBV15 NA CATSSSGNPGYGYTF
TRBJ2-5 TRBV5-1 TRBD2 CASSPGLAGTQETQYF
TRBJ1-6 TRBV25-1 NA CASTGVGNSPLHF
TRBJ2-2 TRBV20-1 NA CSVATGSGELFF
TRBJ2-3 TRBV4-2 NA CASSSGGGTDTQYF
TRBJ1-1 TRBV27 NA CASSFQGGSTEAFF
TRBJ1-5 TRBV7-8 NA CASSPAGGPQHF
TRBJ2-7 TRBV18 NA CASSPRSTEYEQYF
TRBJ1-2 TRBV6-5 TRBD1 CASSSTRDRGNYGYTF
TRBJ2-7 TRBV4-1 NA CASSDHTGPSYEQYF
TRBJ1-1 TRBV27 NA CASSRPRGTEAFF
TRBJ2-1 TRBV25-1 TRBD2 CASSDSPLSGGAEEQFF
TRBJ1-2 TRBV12-3/TRBV12-4 NA CASSSTGRGYTF
TRBJ2-7 TRBV5-4 NA CASSGSGTVPDEQYF
TRBJ1-1 TRBV5-8 NA CASSSLVGYTEAFF
TRBJ2-7 TRBV6-1 NA CASSLLRGQSLTYEQYF
TRBJ2-7 TRBV7-2 TRBD2 CASSARLAGLSYEQYF
TRBJ1-1 TRBV20-1 NA CSARVSGLNTEAFF
TRBJ2-1 TRBV7-9 NA CASSLEASQGQFF
TRBJ2-1 TRBV29-1 TRBD1 CSVEGRRQGYNEQFF
TRBJ1-2 TRBV9 NA CASSGQNYGYTF
TRBJ1-3 TRBV20-1 TRBD1 CSADGTGGNTIYF
TRBJ2-3 TRBV7-2 TRBD2 CASSLGLAGADTQYF
TRBJ2-5 TRBV27 TRBD2 CASSLLGGRETQYF